The rows below give T cell receptor beta chains drawn from one sample of a study of blood T cell repertoires in COVID-19. Using immunoSEQ multiplex PCR, the repertoire was profiled, and TCRdb retains in-frame clones only, with some absent. The sample lists fewer than 90,000 clones, 86% seen once, with roughly 8.7% in the top ten. What was sequenced was peripheral blood. The source is a man aged 25 to 40 with acute or convalescent COVID-19. The CDR3 runs from the conserved cysteine through the conserved F or W. Fields, in order: clone size, J gene, V gene, CDR3 protein. The size field is filled for only some rows; it gives once, few, many or a size class.

clone_size: -; j_call: TRBJ2-7; v_call: TRBV28; cdr3_aa: CASSGGGTYEQYF
clone_size: -; j_call: TRBJ2-2; v_call: TRBV24-1; cdr3_aa: CATSDIGTHGTSNTGELFF
clone_size: -; j_call: TRBJ2-6; v_call: TRBV6-4; cdr3_aa: CASMRSGANVLTF
clone_size: -; j_call: TRBJ2-3; v_call: TRBV19; cdr3_aa: CASSSFRGTDTQYF
clone_size: -; j_call: TRBJ1-5; v_call: TRBV3-1/TRBV3-2; cdr3_aa: CASSQGRGQPQHF
clone_size: few; j_call: TRBJ2-7; v_call: TRBV10-2; cdr3_aa: CASSEQTTSQYF
clone_size: few; j_call: TRBJ2-1; v_call: TRBV7-9; cdr3_aa: CASRPSGNNEQFF
clone_size: -; j_call: TRBJ2-2; v_call: TRBV4-3; cdr3_aa: CASSQLTYTGELFF
clone_size: -; j_call: TRBJ2-2; v_call: TRBV7-9; cdr3_aa: CASSPSAGAPGELFF
clone_size: -; j_call: TRBJ2-1; v_call: TRBV9; cdr3_aa: CASSPPAGGREYSEQFF
clone_size: -; j_call: TRBJ2-6; v_call: TRBV28; cdr3_aa: CASSFGGQEKANVLTF
clone_size: -; j_call: TRBJ2-3; v_call: TRBV5-5; cdr3_aa: CASSPGQGTDTQYF
clone_size: -; j_call: TRBJ1-5; v_call: TRBV5-6; cdr3_aa: CASSLGTANQPQHF
clone_size: -; j_call: TRBJ1-1; v_call: TRBV4-2; cdr3_aa: CASSQERGQEGAFF
clone_size: -; j_call: TRBJ2-1; v_call: TRBV28; cdr3_aa: CASLTPAGDSEQFF
clone_size: -; j_call: TRBJ1-2; v_call: TRBV9; cdr3_aa: CASSVGGSGTVYGYTF
clone_size: -; j_call: TRBJ2-2; v_call: TRBV6-1; cdr3_aa: CASSEFMAQNTGELFF
clone_size: -; j_call: TRBJ1-5; v_call: TRBV7-9; cdr3_aa: CASSRDNQPQHF
clone_size: few; j_call: TRBJ2-3; v_call: TRBV6-5; cdr3_aa: CASSYGAGGADTQYF
clone_size: -; j_call: TRBJ2-7; v_call: TRBV13; cdr3_aa: CASRWTSGNSYEQYF
clone_size: -; j_call: TRBJ2-5; v_call: TRBV28; cdr3_aa: CASSLTSGEKTQYF
clone_size: -; j_call: TRBJ1-4; v_call: TRBV28; cdr3_aa: CASSLVGQGALNEKLFF
clone_size: -; j_call: TRBJ1-1; v_call: TRBV27; cdr3_aa: CASSLSGTGNTEAFF
clone_size: once; j_call: TRBJ2-3; v_call: TRBV6-4; cdr3_aa: CASRVAAQADTQYF
clone_size: -; j_call: TRBJ2-3; v_call: TRBV7-9; cdr3_aa: CASSLSSTDTQYF
clone_size: -; j_call: TRBJ1-1; v_call: TRBV11-2; cdr3_aa: CASSLHSSVPEAFF
clone_size: many; j_call: TRBJ2-7; v_call: TRBV21-1; cdr3_aa: CASSPRGAPGLQYF
clone_size: -; j_call: TRBJ1-5; v_call: TRBV7-2; cdr3_aa: CASSLARGNQPQHF
clone_size: -; j_call: TRBJ2-7; v_call: TRBV4-1; cdr3_aa: CASRNRETGGYEQYF
clone_size: few; j_call: TRBJ2-7; v_call: TRBV20-1; cdr3_aa: CSASSNRVSDEQYF
clone_size: -; j_call: TRBJ2-7; v_call: TRBV28; cdr3_aa: CASSLLYAATGEQYF
clone_size: -; j_call: TRBJ2-7; v_call: TRBV5-1; cdr3_aa: CASSYPGLAGEWSYEQYF
clone_size: -; j_call: TRBJ1-2; v_call: TRBV6-5; cdr3_aa: CASSYSGPSHGYTF
clone_size: few; j_call: TRBJ2-7; v_call: TRBV7-2; cdr3_aa: CASTQTSGSYEQYF
clone_size: -; j_call: TRBJ1-3; v_call: TRBV28; cdr3_aa: CASRSEGNTIYF
clone_size: -; j_call: TRBJ2-1; v_call: TRBV27; cdr3_aa: CASRREIFNEQFF
clone_size: -; j_call: TRBJ2-1; v_call: TRBV7-8; cdr3_aa: CASSFSSSSYNEQFF
clone_size: -; j_call: TRBJ2-7; v_call: TRBV20-1; cdr3_aa: CSARRVGEQYF
clone_size: -; j_call: TRBJ2-2; v_call: TRBV5-1; cdr3_aa: CASSLEFGGDRTGELFF
clone_size: -; j_call: TRBJ2-7; v_call: TRBV30; cdr3_aa: CAWGRPYEQYF
clone_size: -; j_call: TRBJ2-3; v_call: TRBV27; cdr3_aa: CASSQPTSGSADTQYF
clone_size: -; j_call: TRBJ1-6; v_call: TRBV10-2; cdr3_aa: CASSEGTLNNSPLHF
clone_size: -; j_call: TRBJ2-2; v_call: TRBV19; cdr3_aa: CASSRKIAGENTGELFF
clone_size: -; j_call: TRBJ2-6; v_call: TRBV18; cdr3_aa: CASSPQKLLGANVLTF
clone_size: -; j_call: TRBJ2-5; v_call: TRBV5-5; cdr3_aa: CASNPPVSLGETQYF
clone_size: -; j_call: TRBJ2-5; v_call: TRBV27; cdr3_aa: CASSQWGGGETQYF
clone_size: -; j_call: TRBJ2-1; v_call: TRBV27; cdr3_aa: CASSVTSFGHEQFF
clone_size: once; j_call: TRBJ1-6; v_call: TRBV6-5; cdr3_aa: CASSYGPGRLNSPLHF
clone_size: -; j_call: TRBJ1-6; v_call: TRBV6-5; cdr3_aa: CASSYQGASSPLHF
clone_size: -; j_call: TRBJ1-5; v_call: TRBV28; cdr3_aa: CASVQGSPYQPQHF